Presented here are 2 T cell receptor beta chains from one specimen sequenced in a study of blood T cell repertoires in COVID-19. Here immunoSEQ multiplex PCR was the method, and the copy in TCRdb shows in-frame clones only, minus some. The sample holds some 21,000 clones; around 69% are singletons and the top ten take 20%. The sequencing input was peripheral blood. These receptors came from a human donor in a cohort sampled during active or convalescent COVID-19.

Here the CDR3 reads CASSLKTGRQPQHF. In DNA form, the CDR3 reads TGTGCCAGCAGTTTGAAGACAGGGCGGCAGCCCCAGCATTTT. The genes are TRBV6-5 and TRBJ1-5; TRBD1 matches at 7 bases. J was trimmed by 7 bases and V by 4 bases; bases with no gene match: 7. Germline lookup yields CDR1 MNHEY and CDR2 SVGAGI. The CDR3 runs to 14 residues.

V and J are TRBV13 and TRBJ1-1; D unresolved. The CDR3 runs 14 residues. Germline V CDR1 and CDR2: PRHDT, FYEKMQ (reference sequence). Trimming stripped 8 bases from V and 4 bases from J, with 17 bases between. The CDR3 here is CASSQFGVGTEAFF. In DNA, the CDR3 is TGTGCCAGCTCCCAGTTCGGGGTAGGCACTGAAGCTTTCTTT.